Listed here is a single TCR beta chain. Ten or more counts support this clonotype. What this receptor recognizes is not known. Base qualities are not provided; no much larger clone lies one nucleotide away. This specimen belongs to a study of human T cells and chemical hapten exposure (dated by TCRdb to the early 2020s). Regarding the research as a whole: For sensitization, 2% DPC in acetone was applied to a 2 cm by 2 cm area of upper inner arm skin. The libraries were sequenced as a pool, and the TCR yield per sample differed mostly because of small variations in library volumes within the pool. Blood samples were taken from patients before sensitization (week 0) and then at 2, 6 and about 24 weeks after DPC sensitization. Throughout the roughly 26-week study period, patients were also given weekly therapeutic DPC doses on the scalp. Patch tests used Finn chambers with 0.01% DPC on the upper back, scored after 6 days by International Contact Dermatitis Research Group standards. Most of the patients in the cohort were female, and the cohort covered alopecia areata with under or over 50% scalp involvement, alopecia totalis and alopecia universalis. Blood for TCR sequencing was provided by twenty-nine alopecia patients at one to four time points (pre-sensitization, 2, 6 and 24 weeks). The study tracked peripheral blood TCR repertoire changes in vivo during primary and secondary sensitization to the hapten diphenylcyclopropenone (DPC) in alopecia patients. Results and caveats for the whole study, not just this receptor: All patients had alopecia, a presumed autoimmune disease, so their immune response might differ from that of healthy individuals. After repeated subsampling, the strength of the expansion versus patch-test correlation and the threshold at which it became significant changed. The number of PT1 expanded TCRs positively correlated with patch test score, significant at thresholds 8, 16 and 32 but not 4. DPC sensitization did not change the number of TCRs with a frequency above 1 in 1000, and there was no evidence of changes in global repertoire structure. Expanded TCRs formed significantly more large CDR3 similarity clusters than pre-sensitization or healthy control sets, consistent with antigen-driven responses.

Looking up the germline V gene yields CDR1 KGHSH and CDR2 LQKENI. The CDR3, cysteine through phenylalanine, is 16 amino acids long. Only the CDR3 part of the read is kept: 48 bases, read in frame from the first base. Deletion took 6 bases off V and 2 bases off J, with a span of 17 bases between the germline ends. Library creation used RACE. The instrument was a NextSeq 500. During library preparation, unique molecular identifiers were attached to individual cDNA molecules so that TCRs could be counted quantitatively and reproducibly. Each blood RNA sample was used to sequence both TCR alpha and TCR beta chains. From the authors' description of their analysis: Samples had a median of 95,638 TCRs, with a range from about 23,224 to 690,600. V, J and CDR3 annotation of the TCR reads was carried out using the Decombinator software suite. To make PS versus PT1 abundance plots, every sample was subsampled to the same number of TCRs (28,000). TCRs were defined as expanded if absent before sensitization and observed at least eight times at the 2-week time point. The public reads were quality trimmed at Q25 with fastp and then assembled into clones with MiXCR by TCRdb, keeping productive beta chains. Each CDR3 protein gets just one entry, which takes the most common genes and DNA from the rows behind it. TCRdb's processing, not the authors', yielded these V and J calls. The sample includes approximately 350,000 distinct CDR3 sequences, with about 6% observed a single time. The ten most abundant clones make up around 6% of the sample.

The sample's time point label, in plain terms: patch test 2, 6 weeks after DPC sensitization. In the paper's terms, the treatment or condition label means: therapeutic diphenylcyclopropenone sensitization with weekly scalp DPC. Blood at each patch-test visit was drawn before the patch test was applied. To be eligible, patients had to be aged 18 to 70, diagnosed with alopecia and judged suitable for DPC therapy, while pregnant patients were excluded. Total RNA was extracted from unfractionated whole blood that had been collected in Tempus Blood RNA tubes. The chain employs TRBV18 and TRBJ1-3; the D gene is not confidently resolved. The material was whole blood, obtained in connection with sensitization to the hapten diphenylcyclopropenone (DPC). The TCR was taken from a woman aged 18-29 years with alopecia areata. Some clones in this sample may be carry-over from other donors' samples. The sequenced DNA is TGTGCCAGCTCCTTCGACTTATGGGTCCCTGGAAACACCATATATTTT. Translated, this is CASSFDLWVPGNTIYF.